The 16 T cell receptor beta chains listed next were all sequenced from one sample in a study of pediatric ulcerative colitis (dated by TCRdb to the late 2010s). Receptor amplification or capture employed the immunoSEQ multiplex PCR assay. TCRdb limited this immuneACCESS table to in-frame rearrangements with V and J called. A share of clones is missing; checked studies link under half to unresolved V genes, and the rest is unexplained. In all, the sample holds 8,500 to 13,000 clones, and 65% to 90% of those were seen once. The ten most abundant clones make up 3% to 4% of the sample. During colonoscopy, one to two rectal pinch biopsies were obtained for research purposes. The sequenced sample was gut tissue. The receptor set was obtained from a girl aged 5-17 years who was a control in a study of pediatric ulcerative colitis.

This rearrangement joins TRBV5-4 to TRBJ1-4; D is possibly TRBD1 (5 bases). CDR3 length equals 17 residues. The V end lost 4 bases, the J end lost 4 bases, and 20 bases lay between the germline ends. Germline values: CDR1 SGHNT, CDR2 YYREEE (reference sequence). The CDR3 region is CASSPGGPSHINEKLFF. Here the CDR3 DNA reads TGTGCCAGCAGCCCCGGGGGACCTTCACACATTAATGAAAAACTGTTTTTT. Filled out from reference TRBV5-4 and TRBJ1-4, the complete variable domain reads ETGVTQSPTHLIKTRGQQVTLRCSSQSGHNTVSWYQQALGQGPQFIFQYYREEENGRGNFPPRFSGLQFPNYSSELNVNALELDDSALYLCASSPGGPSHINEKLFFGSGTQLSVL.

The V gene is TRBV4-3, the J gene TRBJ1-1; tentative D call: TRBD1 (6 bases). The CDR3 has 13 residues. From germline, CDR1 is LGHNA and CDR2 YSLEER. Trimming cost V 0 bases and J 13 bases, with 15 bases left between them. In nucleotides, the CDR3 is TGCGCCAGCAGCCAAGATTCCAGGGGCCTAGTTTTCTTT. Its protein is CASSQDSRGLVFF.

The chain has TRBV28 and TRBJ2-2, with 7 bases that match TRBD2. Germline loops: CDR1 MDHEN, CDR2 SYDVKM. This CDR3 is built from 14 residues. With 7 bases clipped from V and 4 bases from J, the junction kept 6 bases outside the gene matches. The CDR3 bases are TGTGCCAGCACCTTGGGAGGGGCCACCGGGGAGCTGTTTTTT. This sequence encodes CASTLGGATGELFF. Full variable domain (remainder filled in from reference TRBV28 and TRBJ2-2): DVKVTQSSRYLVKRTGEKVFLECVQDMDHENMFWYRQDPGLGLRLIYFSYDVKMKEKGDIPEGYSVSREKKERFSLILESASTNQTSMYLCASTLGGATGELFFGEGSRLTVL.

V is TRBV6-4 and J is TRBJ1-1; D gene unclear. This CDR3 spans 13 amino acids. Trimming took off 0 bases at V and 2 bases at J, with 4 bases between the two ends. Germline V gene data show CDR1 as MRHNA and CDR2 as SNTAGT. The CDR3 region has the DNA TGTGCCAGCAGTGACTCGGACAACACTGAAGCTTTCTTT. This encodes CASSDSDNTEAFF.

The CDR3 protein is CASSVSGTGNQPQHF. The CDR3 bases are TGTGCCAGCAGCGTCTCCGGGACAGGGAATCAGCCCCAGCATTTT. This chain uses TRBV7-8 with TRBJ1-5; TRBD1 agrees at 9 bases. After removal of 5 bases from V and 4 bases from J, the junction contained 6 bases not matched to a gene. Germline lookup yields CDR1 SGHVS and CDR2 FQNEAQ. There are 15 residues in the CDR3.

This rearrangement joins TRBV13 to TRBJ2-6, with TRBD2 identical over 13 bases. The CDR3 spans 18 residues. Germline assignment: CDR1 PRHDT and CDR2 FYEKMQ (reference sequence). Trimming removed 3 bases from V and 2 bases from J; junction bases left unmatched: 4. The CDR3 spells CASSLGLAGLTGANVLTF. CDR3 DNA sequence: TGTGCCAGCAGCTTGGGACTAGCGGGACTCACTGGGGCCAACGTCCTGACTTTC.

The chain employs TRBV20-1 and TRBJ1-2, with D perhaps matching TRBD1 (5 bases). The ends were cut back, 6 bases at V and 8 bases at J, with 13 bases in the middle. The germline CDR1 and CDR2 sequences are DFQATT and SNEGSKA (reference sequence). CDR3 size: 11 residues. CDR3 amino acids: CSAGTLRGYTF. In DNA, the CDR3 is TGCAGTGCCGGGACCCTTCGGGGCTACACCTTC.

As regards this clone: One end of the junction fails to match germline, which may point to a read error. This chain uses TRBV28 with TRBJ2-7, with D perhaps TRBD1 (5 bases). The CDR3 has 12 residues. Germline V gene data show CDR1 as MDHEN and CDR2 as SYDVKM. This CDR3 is CASSLSTGAVNF. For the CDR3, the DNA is TGTGCCAGCAGTTTATCAACAGGCGCCGTGAACTTC.

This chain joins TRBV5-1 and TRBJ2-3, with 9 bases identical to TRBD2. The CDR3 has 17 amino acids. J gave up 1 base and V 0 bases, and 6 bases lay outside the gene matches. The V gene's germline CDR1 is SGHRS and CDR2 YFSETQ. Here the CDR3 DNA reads TGCGCCAGCAGCTTGGTAGCTAGCGGGACTGGCACAGATACGCAGTATTTT. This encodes CASSLVASGTGTDTQYF.

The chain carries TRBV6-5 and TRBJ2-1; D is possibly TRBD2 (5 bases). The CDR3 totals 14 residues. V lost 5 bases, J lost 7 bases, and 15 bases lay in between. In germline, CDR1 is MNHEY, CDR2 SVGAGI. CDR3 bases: TGTGCCAGCAGTGTACCTAGCCCGCGGAATGAGCAGTTCTTC. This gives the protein CASSVPSPRNEQFF.

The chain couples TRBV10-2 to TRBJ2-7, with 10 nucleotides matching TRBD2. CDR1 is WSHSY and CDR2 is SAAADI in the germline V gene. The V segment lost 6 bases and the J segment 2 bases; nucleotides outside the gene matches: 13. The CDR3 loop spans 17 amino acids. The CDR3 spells CASRPPSASGGPYEQYF. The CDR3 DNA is TGCGCCAGCAGGCCGCCATCGGCTAGCGGGGGCCCCTACGAGCAGTACTTC.

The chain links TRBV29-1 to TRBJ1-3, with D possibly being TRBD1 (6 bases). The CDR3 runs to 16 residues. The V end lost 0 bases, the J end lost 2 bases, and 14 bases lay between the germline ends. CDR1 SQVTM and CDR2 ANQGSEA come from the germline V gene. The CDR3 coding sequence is TGCAGCGTTGAAGAGGGGTGGGGGCTCCCTGGAAACACCATATATTTT. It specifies CSVEEGWGLPGNTIYF.

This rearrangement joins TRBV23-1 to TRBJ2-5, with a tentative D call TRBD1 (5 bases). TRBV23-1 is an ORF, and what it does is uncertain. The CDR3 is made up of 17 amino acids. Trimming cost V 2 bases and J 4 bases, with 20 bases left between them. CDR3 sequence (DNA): TGCGCCAGCAGTCAACCAGGCTACAGGTTGGATTCAGAGACCCAGTACTTC. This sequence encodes CASSQPGYRLDSETQYF.

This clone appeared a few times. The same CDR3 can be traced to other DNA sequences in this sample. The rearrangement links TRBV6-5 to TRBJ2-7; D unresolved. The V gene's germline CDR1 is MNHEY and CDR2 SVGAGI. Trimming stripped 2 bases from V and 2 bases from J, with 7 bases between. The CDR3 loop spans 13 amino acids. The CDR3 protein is CASSYPGTYEQYF. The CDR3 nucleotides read TGTGCCAGCAGTTACCCAGGCACCTACGAGCAGTACTTC.

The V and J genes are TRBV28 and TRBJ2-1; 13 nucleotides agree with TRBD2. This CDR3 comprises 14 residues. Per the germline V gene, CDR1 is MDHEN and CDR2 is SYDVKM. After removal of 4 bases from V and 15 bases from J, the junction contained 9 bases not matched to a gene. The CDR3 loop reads CASSSTSGRRVGFF. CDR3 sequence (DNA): TGTGCCAGCAGTTCGACTAGCGGGAGGAGGGTGGGGTTCTTC. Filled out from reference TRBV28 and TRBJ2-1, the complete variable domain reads DVKVTQSSRYLVKRTGEKVFLECVQDMDHENMFWYRQDPGLGLRLIYFSYDVKMKEKGDIPEGYSVSREKKERFSLILESASTNQTSMYLCASSSTSGRRVGFFGPGTRLTVL.

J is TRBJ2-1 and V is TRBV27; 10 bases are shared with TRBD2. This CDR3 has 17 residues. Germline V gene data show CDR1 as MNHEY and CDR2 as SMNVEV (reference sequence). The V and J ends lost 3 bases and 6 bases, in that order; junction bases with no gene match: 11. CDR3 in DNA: TGTGCCAGCAGTTTTCGACGCCGGACTAGCGGCCTCAATGAGCAGTTCTTC. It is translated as CASSFRRRTSGLNEQFF.